These T cell receptor beta chains were read from a single sample in a study of technical replicates of blood from a handful of donors. Libraries were prepared by immunoSEQ multiplex PCR; TCRdb keeps only in-frame clonotypes and omits some of them. The table lists about 88,000 clones, 85% to 95% of them singletons. Sequencing was performed on T cells isolated from PBMCs. The source of these receptors is a human donor in good health. Each CDR3 is given with its conserved first and last residue. Fields, in order: J gene, clone size, V gene, D gene, CDR3 DNA, CDR3 protein. D genes are given only for firm matches. A row's size may be missing; if present it is once, few, many or a size class.

TRBJ1-3,.,TRBV19,.,TGTGCCAGTAGTCACAGGGAATCTGGAAACACCATATATTTT,CASSHRESGNTIYF
TRBJ2-7,.,TRBV20-1,.,TGCAGCGCGCGGAGGGACTACGAGCAGTACTTC,CSARRDYEQYF
TRBJ2-1,.,TRBV6-4,.,TGTGCCAGCAGTGACACCGTACAGGCTGGGTACAATGAGCAGTTCTTC,CASSDTVQAGYNEQFF
TRBJ2-2,.,TRBV7-2,.,TGTGCCAGCAACGCTAGGAACACCGGGGAGCTGTTTTTT,CASNARNTGELFF
TRBJ2-7,.,TRBV7-8,TRBD1,TGTGCCGGGGCAGGGGGCGGTGGCTACGAGCAGTACTTC,CAGAGGGGYEQYF
TRBJ1-5,.,TRBV28,.,TGTGCCAGCAGTTTATACAGGGTGCGAAGCAATCAGCCCCAGCATTTT,CASSLYRVRSNQPQHF
TRBJ1-2,once,TRBV7-9,TRBD1,TGTGCCAGCGGGTCGGGACAGACTTTGGCGGGCTACACCTTC,CASGSGQTLAGYTF
TRBJ2-5,.,TRBV10-3,TRBD1,TGTGCCATCACTCCGGACAGGGGGGAGACCCAGTACTTC,CAITPDRGETQYF
TRBJ2-7,.,TRBV10-3,.,TGTGCCATCAGCCTCAGGGGAGATTTGGCCGAGCAGTACTTC,CAISLRGDLAEQYF
TRBJ1-1,.,TRBV9,TRBD1,TGTGCCAGCAGCGGACAGGGAACTGAAGCTTTCTTT,CASSGQGTEAFF
TRBJ2-7,few,TRBV13,.,TGTGCCAGCAGCTTAAGAGACATTCGTCAGGAGCAGTACTTC,CASSLRDIRQEQYF
TRBJ2-6,.,TRBV27,.,TGTGCCAGCAGTTTATATAGGGGAGGCGGGGCCAACGTCCTGACTTTC,CASSLYRGGGANVLTF
TRBJ2-6,.,TRBV11-3,.,TGTGCCAGCAGCCCAGGGGGGCGGGTACGGGCCAACGTCCTGACTTTC,CASSPGGRVRANVLTF
TRBJ2-3,.,TRBV19,TRBD2,TGTGCCAGTAGTATACTAGCGGGGGGTAGCACAGATACGCAGTATTTT,CASSILAGGSTDTQYF
TRBJ2-5,.,TRBV5-1,TRBD1,TGCGCCAGCAGCCCGTCCGGGACAGGGGGAGAGACCCAGTACTTC,CASSPSGTGGETQYF
TRBJ2-7,.,TRBV11-2,TRBD2,TGTGCCAGCAGCCGTCAGGCTAGCGGGCGGTACGAGCAGTACTTC,CASSRQASGRYEQYF
TRBJ1-2,once,TRBV2,.,TGTGCCAGCAGTGCCAAAGCGGCGGGGGCTAGTGGCTACACCTTC,CASSAKAAGASGYTF
TRBJ2-7,.,TRBV7-6,TRBD2,TGTGCCAGCAGCCCTCTGACTAGCGGGAGTGTCCACGAGCAGTACTTC,CASSPLTSGSVHEQYF
TRBJ2-1,.,TRBV7-9,.,TGTGCCAGCAGCTTAGAACTTCCTTACAATGAGCAGTTCTTC,CASSLELPYNEQFF
TRBJ2-1,once,TRBV15,.,TGTGCCACCAGCAGAGATCCCCCTAGCGTGGGTAGTGAGCAGTTCTTC,CATSRDPPSVGSEQFF
TRBJ2-3,.,TRBV11-1,TRBD2,TGTGCCAGCAGACCGGGACTAGCGGGTCCCTTGAGAGGGCAGTATTTT,CASRPGLAGPLRGQYF
TRBJ1-5,.,TRBV6-6,.,TGTGCCAGCAGTTACTCACAGGGAGCACGGCAGCCCCAGCATTTT,CASSYSQGARQPQHF
TRBJ1-1,.,TRBV19,.,TGTGCCAGTAAGGATGGGGTCGGGGGGATCGAAGCTTTCTTT,CASKDGVGGIEAFF
TRBJ2-5,.,TRBV12-5,TRBD1,TGTGCTAGTGGTTTGGCCCAAACCCTGACAGGGGGCCAAGAGACCCAGTACTTC,CASGLAQTLTGGQETQYF